A selection of T cell receptor beta chains follows, all from one sample in a study of blood T cell repertoires in COVID-19. Libraries were prepared by immunoSEQ multiplex PCR; TCRdb keeps only in-frame clonotypes and omits some of them. Among approximately 190,000 clones listed, over 80% were seen once. The material sequenced was PBMCs or T cells enriched from blood (not recorded which). These receptors all come from a woman aged 25 to 39 who had been exposed to COVID-19. Both conserved end residues are part of each CDR3. The order of the fields is clone size, V gene, J gene, D gene, CDR3 protein, CDR3 DNA. D genes are given only for firm matches. Only part of the rows carry a size: once, few, many, or a class if the clone is expanded.

size: .; V: TRBV19; J: TRBJ1-5; D: .; CDR3: CASRRTDWGNQPQHF; DNA: TGTGCCAGTAGAAGGACAGATTGGGGCAATCAGCCCCAGCATTTT
size: few; V: TRBV7-3; J: TRBJ2-2; D: TRBD1; CDR3: CASSSGGTGRYRNTGELFF; DNA: TGTGCCAGCAGCTCCGGCGGGACAGGGCGATACAGGAACACCGGGGAGCTGTTTTTT
size: .; V: TRBV18; J: TRBJ1-2; D: TRBD1; CDR3: CASSAGTGGYGYTF; DNA: TGTGCCAGCTCAGCCGGGACAGGGGGATATGGCTACACCTTC
size: .; V: TRBV27; J: TRBJ1-5; D: TRBD1; CDR3: CASSSDRNFGQPQHF; DNA: TGTGCCAGCAGCTCGGACAGGAATTTCGGTCAGCCCCAGCATTTT
size: .; V: TRBV18; J: TRBJ1-1; D: .; CDR3: CASSQNRGNTEAFF; DNA: TGTGCCAGCTCACAGAATAGAGGGAACACTGAAGCTTTCTTT
size: .; V: TRBV10-3; J: TRBJ1-1; D: .; CDR3: CAIDSGQLNTEAFF; DNA: TGTGCCATCGACTCCGGACAGTTGAACACTGAAGCTTTCTTT
size: .; V: TRBV5-4; J: TRBJ2-7; D: TRBD1; CDR3: CASSGTGAHEQYF; DNA: TGTGCCAGCTCCGGGACAGGGGCCCACGAGCAGTACTTC
size: .; V: TRBV5-6; J: TRBJ2-5; D: .; CDR3: CASSAEGVQETQYF; DNA: TGTGCCAGCAGCGCCGAGGGGGTCCAAGAGACCCAGTACTTC
size: .; V: TRBV27; J: TRBJ1-2; D: TRBD1; CDR3: CASTTGTGGFYGYTF; DNA: TGTGCCAGCACAACCGGGACAGGGGGTTTCTATGGCTACACCTTC
size: .; V: TRBV14; J: TRBJ2-2; D: TRBD2; CDR3: CASSQGRRRGDTGELFF; DNA: TGTGCCAGCAGCCAAGGCAGGCGGCGGGGGGACACCGGGGAGCTGTTTTTT
size: .; V: TRBV11-2; J: TRBJ1-1; D: .; CDR3: CASSFEAYTEAFF; DNA: TGTGCCAGCAGCTTTGAGGCGTACACTGAAGCTTTCTTT
size: .; V: TRBV29-1; J: TRBJ1-2; D: TRBD1; CDR3: CSVDGRGRVYGYTF; DNA: TGCAGCGTTGACGGCAGGGGGCGTGTTTATGGCTACACCTTC
size: .; V: TRBV19; J: TRBJ1-1; D: .; CDR3: CATAEGGNTEAFF; DNA: TGTGCCACCGCGGAGGGAGGGAACACTGAAGCTTTCTTT
size: .; V: TRBV29-1; J: TRBJ2-3; D: TRBD2; CDR3: CSVASSGGVSDTQYF; DNA: TGCAGCGTTGCTAGTAGCGGGGGAGTGTCAGATACGCAGTATTTT
size: .; V: TRBV14; J: TRBJ1-1; D: .; CDR3: CASSQVYLPENTEAFF; DNA: TGTGCCAGCAGCCAAGTTTATCTGCCAGAGAACACTGAAGCTTTCTTT
size: once; V: TRBV4-3; J: TRBJ2-2; D: TRBD2; CDR3: CASSQGSGGAAGELFF; DNA: TGCGCCAGCAGCCAAGGTAGCGGGGGGGCCGCCGGGGAGCTGTTTTTT
size: once; V: TRBV7-2; J: TRBJ1-5; D: .; CDR3: CASSKESVQPQHF; DNA: TGTGCCAGCAGCAAAGAAAGCGTTCAGCCCCAGCATTTT
size: .; V: TRBV3-1/TRBV3-2; J: TRBJ1-5; D: .; CDR3: CASSQEGSQGQGPQHF; DNA: TGTGCCAGCAGCCAAGAGGGGAGTCAGGGACAAGGGCCCCAGCATTTT
size: .; V: TRBV19; J: TRBJ1-4; D: TRBD1; CDR3: CASSISRGRGEKLFF; DNA: TGTGCCAGTAGTATAAGCAGGGGGCGAGGTGAAAAACTGTTTTTT
size: .; V: TRBV4-1; J: TRBJ1-4; D: .; CDR3: CASSQPATNEKLFF; DNA: TGCGCCAGCAGCCAACCAGCAACTAATGAAAAACTGTTTTTT
size: .; V: TRBV27; J: TRBJ2-3; D: .; CDR3: CASSYPGGPTDTQYF; DNA: TGTGCCAGCAGTTACCCAGGAGGGCCCACAGATACGCAGTATTTT
size: .; V: TRBV11-2; J: TRBJ2-5; D: .; CDR3: CASSLGGSPFQETQYF; DNA: TGTGCCAGCAGCTTAGGCGGCAGTCCCTTCCAAGAGACCCAGTACTTC
size: .; V: TRBV4-2; J: TRBJ2-7; D: TRBD1; CDR3: CASSQGRTGTYEQYF; DNA: TGTGCCAGCAGCCAAGGCAGGACAGGGACCTACGAGCAGTACTTC
size: few; V: TRBV3-1/TRBV3-2; J: TRBJ1-2; D: .; CDR3: CASSPSDEGWSGYTF; DNA: TGTGCCAGCAGCCCAAGCGATGAGGGTTGGTCTGGCTACACCTTC
size: once; V: TRBV5-5; J: TRBJ2-1; D: .; CDR3: CASSLGIQGTGNEQFF; DNA: TGTGCCAGCAGCTTGGGTATCCAGGGTACTGGGAATGAGCAGTTCTTC
size: .; V: TRBV7-8; J: TRBJ1-3; D: .; CDR3: CASSSPEGQRAGNTIYF; DNA: TGTGCCAGCAGCTCGCCAGAAGGACAGAGGGCTGGAAACACCATATATTTT
size: .; V: TRBV11-2; J: TRBJ2-3; D: .; CDR3: CASNQARGRPDTQYF; DNA: TGTGCCAGCAATCAGGCTCGGGGTCGACCAGATACGCAGTATTTT
size: once; V: TRBV29-1; J: TRBJ2-1; D: .; CDR3: CSVEGLEVYNEQFF; DNA: TGCAGCGTTGAAGGCTTGGAGGTCTACAATGAGCAGTTCTTC
size: .; V: TRBV14; J: TRBJ2-1; D: TRBD2; CDR3: CASSLTSGVYNEQFF; DNA: TGTGCCAGCAGTCTGACTAGCGGGGTGTACAATGAGCAGTTCTTC
size: many; V: TRBV27; J: TRBJ1-1; D: .; CDR3: CASSPPKWRDSGRYTEAFF; DNA: TGTGCCAGCAGCCCCCCGAAATGGCGGGACTCAGGAAGGTACACTGAAGCTTTCTTT
size: .; V: TRBV29-1; J: TRBJ1-1; D: .; CDR3: CSVGARNEAFF; DNA: TGCAGCGTTGGAGCGCGGAATGAAGCTTTCTTT
size: .; V: TRBV3-1/TRBV3-2; J: TRBJ1-6; D: TRBD1; CDR3: CASSRTGTGDTPLHF; DNA: TGTGCCAGCAGCCGTACCGGGACAGGGGATACACCCCTCCACTTT
size: .; V: TRBV7-2; J: TRBJ2-5; D: TRBD2; CDR3: CASSSRIAGVYQETQYF; DNA: TGTGCCAGCAGCTCCCGAATAGCGGGGGTGTACCAAGAGACCCAGTACTTC
size: .; V: TRBV9; J: TRBJ2-1; D: .; CDR3: CASSVVAGPYNEQFF; DNA: TGTGCCAGCAGCGTAGTGGCGGGGCCCTACAATGAGCAGTTCTTC
size: .; V: TRBV2; J: TRBJ2-5; D: TRBD2; CDR3: CASSESSGGKTQYF; DNA: TGTGCCAGCAGTGAAAGTAGCGGGGGAAAGACCCAGTACTTC
size: .; V: TRBV7-6; J: TRBJ1-2; D: .; CDR3: CASSPPTGNYGYTF; DNA: TGTGCCAGCAGCCCGCCAACAGGGAACTATGGCTACACCTTC
size: .; V: TRBV6-6; J: TRBJ1-3; D: .; CDR3: CASSYTTGSGNTIYF; DNA: TGTGCCAGCAGTTACACTACAGGCTCCGGAAACACCATATATTTT
size: once; V: TRBV6-4; J: TRBJ2-1; D: TRBD1; CDR3: CASSRGTGVNNEQFF; DNA: TGTGCCAGCAGCAGAGGGACAGGGGTTAACAATGAGCAGTTCTTC
size: .; V: TRBV5-5; J: TRBJ1-2; D: .; CDR3: CASSLQGFFGYTF; DNA: TGTGCCAGCAGCTTACAGGGTTTTTTTGGCTACACCTTC
size: .; V: TRBV7-6; J: TRBJ1-5; D: .; CDR3: CASSPGGAEGQPQHF; DNA: TGTGCCAGCAGCCCCGGGGGGGCTGAGGGGCAGCCCCAGCATTTT
size: .; V: TRBV29-1; J: TRBJ1-1; D: .; CDR3: CSAGVGNTEAFF; DNA: TGCAGCGCCGGGGTGGGGAACACTGAAGCTTTCTTT
size: .; V: TRBV10-2; J: TRBJ1-2; D: TRBD1; CDR3: CASRGGTTGVGYGYTF; DNA: TGCGCCAGCAGGGGCGGGACGACAGGGGTCGGCTATGGCTACACCTTC
size: .; V: TRBV29-1; J: TRBJ2-7; D: .; CDR3: CSAGVQSAEQYF; DNA: TGCAGCGCGGGAGTACAGTCCGCCGAGCAGTACTTC
size: .; V: TRBV4-2; J: TRBJ2-1; D: TRBD2; CDR3: CASSQDILGLAGVLGQFF; DNA: TGTGCCAGCAGCCAAGATATTTTGGGACTAGCGGGGGTATTAGGGCAGTTCTTC
size: .; V: TRBV30; J: TRBJ2-3; D: .; CDR3: CAWTGDDTQYF; DNA: TGTGCCTGGACAGGGGACGATACGCAGTATTTT
size: .; V: TRBV18; J: TRBJ2-7; D: TRBD2; CDR3: CASSPGLAGANEQYF; DNA: TGTGCCAGCTCACCAGGGCTAGCGGGGGCAAACGAGCAGTACTTC